One sample yielded the 26 T cell receptor beta chains listed below, sequenced in a study of shared clonotypes between healthy human individuals. Data came from immunoSEQ multiplex PCR; TCRdb stores just in-frame clones and leaves some out. The sample lists 1,400,000 or so clones, approximately 98.5% occurring once. Sample: naive CD4+ T cells sorted from blood. Subset in this sample: CD45RA+ positively selected. All receptors derive from a man between 25 and 39 years old in good health.

The rearrangement links TRBV10-1 to TRBJ2-1; 10 bases agree with TRBD2. The CDR3 runs to 14 residues. From germline, CDR1 is WNHNN and CDR2 SYGVQD (reference sequence). V lost 6 bases to trimming and J lost 5 bases; unmatched junction nucleotides: 4. Here the CDR3 DNA reads TGCGCCAGCAGCAGGACTAGCGGAAACAATGAGCAGTTCTTC. It yields the protein CASSRTSGNNEQFF.

The V gene is TRBV18, the J gene TRBJ1-5; D not certain. Germline assignment: CDR1 KGHSH and CDR2 LQKENI. CDR3 size: 15 residues. The V and J ends lost 2 bases and 0 bases respectively, with 8 bases between them. In DNA, the CDR3 is TGTGCCAGCTCACCAATTTTAGATAGCAATCAGCCCCAGCATTTT. It specifies CASSPILDSNQPQHF.

CDR3 nucleotides: TGTGCCAGCAGCGTAGGGCAACTAGGGTACAATGAGCAGTTCTTC. This gives the protein CASSVGQLGYNEQFF. The rearrangement links TRBV9 to TRBJ2-1; D might be TRBD2 (5 bases). The length of the CDR3 is 15 residues. Germline V lookup: CDR1 SGDLS, CDR2 YYNGEE. V dropped 0 bases and J dropped 4 bases, with 11 bases sitting between them.

This clone showed up just once. The chain has TRBV5-1 and TRBJ2-2; no definite D call. The CDR3 consists of 13 residues. V was trimmed by 1 base and J by 6 bases, leaving 7 bases between them. Germline-derived CDR1 and CDR2 are SGHRS and YFSETQ. The CDR3 bases are TGCGCCAGCAGCTTGTTAAGTCCCGGGGAGCTGTTTTTT. Its protein is CASSLLSPGELFF.

The chain couples TRBV19 to TRBJ2-7; D uncertain. Germline V gene sequence: CDR1 LNHDA, CDR2 SQIVND (reference sequence). V shed 3 bases and J shed 7 bases, with 13 bases lying between them. The CDR3 is made up of 13 amino acids. The CDR3 region is CASSMGVVREQYF. For the CDR3, the DNA is TGTGCCAGTAGTATGGGTGTCGTCAGGGAGCAGTACTTC.

The rearrangement joins TRBV27 to TRBJ1-1; D is undetermined. The length of the CDR3 is 15 residues. Trimming left V 0 bases short and J 1 base short, with 9 bases between. Germline values: CDR1 MNHEY, CDR2 SMNVEV (reference sequence). DNA for the CDR3: TGTGCCAGCAGTTTATCCGGGGTACAGAACACTGAAGCTTTCTTT. Translating gives CASSLSGVQNTEAFF.

On this clone: Other DNA sequences within the sample encode an identical CDR3. The rearrangement joins TRBV29-1 to TRBJ2-3; D remains ambiguous. Germline assignment: CDR1 SQVTM and CDR2 ANQGSEA. The CDR3 loop spans 11 amino acids. Trimming cost V 4 bases and J 1 base, with 3 bases left between them. The CDR3 here is CSVAGTDTQYF. CDR3 bases: TGCAGCGTTGCGGGCACAGATACGCAGTATTTT.

The V and J genes are TRBV6-5 and TRBJ2-1; 11 nucleotides agree with TRBD2. Germline CDR1 is MNHEY and CDR2 is SVGAGI. The CDR3 consists of 16 residues. V gave up 2 bases and J gave up 3 bases; unmatched junction bases: 3. CDR3 sequence reads: CASSYQTSGDYNEQFF. As DNA, the CDR3 is TGTGCCAGCAGTTACCAGACTAGCGGGGACTACAATGAGCAGTTCTTC.

The chain joins TRBV18 to TRBJ1-1; D is undetermined. The CDR3 runs to 13 residues. The V end was cut by 3 bases, the J end by 8 bases, with 13 bases between. In germline, CDR1 is KGHSH, CDR2 LQKENI. CDR3 coding DNA: TGTGCCAGCTCACCGGAGGAAGTAGGAGAAGCTTTCTTT. Amino acids: CASSPEEVGEAFF.

The J gene is TRBJ2-3, the V gene TRBV5-1; D gene ambiguous. The V gene's germline CDR1 is SGHRS and CDR2 YFSETQ. The CDR3 extends over 14 amino acids. Trimming took 5 bases from V and 0 from J, leaving 10 bases between them. CDR3 DNA: TGCGCCAGCAGAGGTAGTACTAGCACAGATACGCAGTATTTT. Protein product: CASRGSTSTDTQYF.

This chain links TRBV7-2 with TRBJ2-5, with TRBD2 matching 7 bases. The length of the CDR3 is 15 residues. Germline V gene data show CDR1 as SGHTA and CDR2 as FQGNSA. Unmatched junction bases numbered 7, after V lost 5 bases and J lost 1 base. The CDR3 sequence: CASSVGRELQETQYF. The CDR3 DNA is TGTGCCAGCAGCGTCGGGCGGGAGCTCCAAGAGACCCAGTACTTC.

This sequence joins TRBV7-9 and TRBJ2-1; possibly TRBD1 or TRBD2 for D (5 bases each). This CDR3 is built from 16 residues. Per the germline V gene, CDR1 is SEHNR and CDR2 is FQNEAQ (reference sequence). V was trimmed by 4 bases and J by 7 bases, leaving 20 bases between them. The CDR3: CASSSKPGTQRNEQFF. CDR3 in DNA: TGTGCCAGCAGCTCAAAACCCGGGACGCAGCGTAATGAGCAGTTCTTC. Supplemented by reference TRBV7-9 and TRBJ2-1, the full variable domain reads DTGVSQNPRHKITKRGQNVTFRCDPISEHNRLYWYRQTLGQGPEFLTYFQNEAQLEKSRLLSDRFSAERPKGSFSTLEIQRTEQGDSAMYLCASSSKPGTQRNEQFFGPGTRLTVL.

The V call is TRBV7-6, the J call TRBJ1-2; TRBD1 aligns across 8 bases. The CDR3 spans 15 residues. V shed 5 bases, J shed 5 bases, and the junction held 10 bases outside the gene matches. Germline CDR1 SGHVS, CDR2 FNYEAQ. The CDR3 region is CASSPVGQGEYGYTF. The DNA for the CDR3 is TGTGCCAGCAGCCCAGTCGGACAGGGCGAGTATGGCTACACCTTC.

The CDR3 here is CASSQPGTGQRERGPLYEQYF. The CDR3 bases are TGCGCCAGCAGTCAACCTGGGACAGGGCAAAGGGAGCGGGGGCCCCTCTACGAGCAGTACTTC. The chain combines TRBV23-1 with TRBJ2-7; TRBD1 is a possible D gene (9 bases). TRBV23-1 is an ORF, and what it does is uncertain. The CDR3 runs 21 residues. Trimming removed 2 bases from V and 3 bases from J, with 32 bases in between.

The chain couples TRBV23-1 to TRBJ1-5, with no clear D. TRBV23-1 is assigned to the ORF class and has an uncertain function. The CDR3 has 17 residues. V lost 8 bases to trimming and J lost 0 bases, with 20 bases between them. The CDR3 loop reads CASACRRRSDSNQPQHF. The CDR3 DNA follows: TGCGCCAGCGCATGCCGCCGGCGATCCGATAGCAATCAGCCCCAGCATTTT.

About this clone itself: The sample contains more than one DNA sequence encoding this CDR3. The rearrangement joins TRBV28 to TRBJ1-2; D is ambiguous. V lost 6 bases to trimming and J lost 2 bases, with 4 bases between them. Germline CDR1 reads MDHEN; CDR2 reads SYDVKM. The CDR3 covers 11 residues. CDR3 coding DNA: TGTGCCAGCAGCTTAAACTATGGCTACACCTTC. Translated, it gives CASSLNYGYTF.

This chain joins TRBV29-1 and TRBJ2-1; TRBD2 agrees at 11 bases. The CDR3 contains 14 residues. V was clipped by 4 bases and J by 6 bases; unmatched bases: 5. Germline V gene sequence: CDR1 SQVTM, CDR2 ANQGSEA. CDR3 residues: CSVVAGGPFNEQFF. Here the CDR3 DNA reads TGCAGCGTTGTAGCGGGAGGGCCGTTCAATGAGCAGTTCTTC.

The chain carries TRBV5-1 and TRBJ2-3, with 11 bases identical to TRBD2. The CDR3 contains 15 residues. V lost 5 bases, J lost 0 bases, and 2 bases stayed unmatched. Germline CDR1 is SGHRS and CDR2 is YFSETQ. The CDR3 nucleotides read TGCGCCAGCAGACGGACTAGCGGGAGCACAGATACGCAGTATTTT. It specifies CASRRTSGSTDTQYF.

V and J are TRBV4-3 and TRBJ2-7; TRBD2 aligns across 15 bases. Germline-derived CDR1 and CDR2 are LGHNA and YSLEER. The J segment lost 5 bases and the V segment lost 2 bases, leaving 13 bases of the junction unmatched. CDR3 length equals 19 residues. The CDR3 DNA reads TGCGCCAGCAGCCAATTCAGCCCGGGACTAGCGGGAGGTGGCAACGAGCAGTACTTC. It specifies CASSQFSPGLAGGGNEQYF.

This chain links TRBV11-2 with TRBJ2-1; 8 positions match TRBD2. CDR1 SGHAT and CDR2 FQNNGV come from the germline V gene. This CDR3 has 15 amino acids. Trimming cost V 3 bases and J 5 bases; bases outside gene matches: 6. Here the CDR3 reads CASSFTSGYDNEQFF. The CDR3 coding sequence is TGTGCCAGCAGCTTCACTAGCGGTTATGACAATGAGCAGTTCTTC.

The chain joins TRBV27 to TRBJ1-5; possible D gene TRBD1, 5 bases. In germline, CDR1 is MNHEY, CDR2 SMNVEV (reference sequence). The CDR3 sequence is 15 residues long. Trimming took 3 bases from V and 2 from J, leaving 11 bases between them. The CDR3 is CASSLRGFRNQPQHF. CDR3 nucleotide sequence: TGTGCCAGCAGTTTGCGGGGGTTTCGCAATCAGCCCCAGCATTTT.

On this clone itself: Other DNA sequences in this specimen translate into the identical CDR3. CDR3 DNA sequence: TGTGCCAGCAGTCGTAGTAATGAAAAACTGTTTTTT. Translating gives CASSRSNEKLFF. The rearrangement links TRBV7-9 to TRBJ1-4; unclear D gene. Between the trimmed V and J ends, which lost 6 bases and 4 bases, there was a span of 6 bases. This CDR3 comprises 12 residues. The germline CDR1 and CDR2 sequences are SEHNR and FQNEAQ (reference sequence).

A remark on this clone: The sample holds other DNA sequences that translate to the same CDR3. V gene TRBV18 combines with J gene TRBJ2-5; D assignment may be TRBD1 or TRBD2 (6 bases each). This CDR3 is built from 13 residues. V lost 3 bases, J lost 5 bases, and 10 bases lay in between. Germline-derived CDR1 and CDR2 are KGHSH and LQKENI. The CDR3 sequence is CASSPTGRETQYF. CDR3 sequence (DNA): TGTGCCAGCTCACCTACAGGGAGGGAGACCCAGTACTTC. The whole variable domain, filled in from reference TRBV18 and TRBJ2-5, reads NAGVMQNPRHLVRRRGQEARLRCSPMKGHSHVYWYRQLPEEGLKFMVYLQKENIIDESGMPKERFSAEFPKEGPSILRIQQVVRGDSAAYFCASSPTGRETQYFGPGTRLLVL.

The chain has TRBV7-2 and TRBJ2-1, with TRBD2 identical over 7 bases. The germline V gene has CDR1 SGHTA and CDR2 FQGNSA. The CDR3 spans 19 residues. The V and J ends lost 1 base and 4 bases, in that order; junction bases with no gene match: 16. Here the CDR3 DNA reads TGTGCCAGCAGCTTAGGAGGTGGCGGGAGAAGAAATCTTTACAATGAGCAGTTCTTC. It encodes CASSLGGGGRRNLYNEQFF. Together with reference TRBV7-2 and TRBJ2-1, the CDR3 gives the full variable domain: GAGVSQSPSNKVTEKGKDVELRCDPISGHTALYWYRQSLGQGLEFLIYFQGNSAPDKSGLPSDRFSAERTGGSVSTLTIQRTQQEDSAVYLCASSLGGGGRRNLYNEQFFGPGTRLTVL.

The chain couples TRBV5-4 to TRBJ1-5; D is uncertain. The CDR3 consists of 14 residues. Germline V lookup: CDR1 SGHNT, CDR2 YYREEE (reference sequence). V shed 4 bases and J shed 2 bases, with 10 bases lying between them. This chain's CDR3 is CASSHAEGNQPQHF. DNA for the CDR3: TGTGCCAGCAGCCACGCGGAGGGCAATCAGCCCCAGCATTTT.

The J gene is TRBJ1-5, the V gene TRBV14; 9 bases line up with TRBD1. The CDR3 is 16 residues long. Per germline, CDR1 SGHDN and CDR2 FVKESK. The V segment lost 4 bases and the J segment 1 base; nucleotides outside the gene matches: 5. The DNA of the CDR3 is TGTGCCAGCAGCCGAAGGACAGGGGAAAGCAATCAGCCCCAGCATTTT. Translating it yields CASSRRTGESNQPQHF.